These 17 T cell receptor beta chains share one sample of origin, sequenced in a study of cytomegalovirus exposure and HLA in healthy donors. PCR used 60 Vbeta primers and 13 Jbeta primers. TCRdb's table, derived via immunoSEQ multiplex PCR, lists solely in-frame clones and lacks some. The sample contains 100,000 or so clones, 55% to 65% of which appear only once. Sample: PBMCs. The receptors shown here come from a young man in good health and CMV-seropositive.

This clone was found a few times. The gene calls are TRBV2 and TRBJ2-1, with 7 nucleotides matching TRBD2. V was clipped by 7 bases and J by 4 bases; unmatched bases: 13. Germline CDR1 is SNHLY and CDR2 is FYNNEI. The CDR3 extends over 16 amino acids. CDR3 loop: CASIQAGLAVYNEQFF. CDR3 nucleotides: TGTGCCAGCATCCAGGCCGGGCTAGCGGTTTACAATGAGCAGTTCTTC.

The chain uses TRBV6-1 and TRBJ2-1; TRBD1 might be the D (6 bases). Per germline, CDR1 MNHNS and CDR2 SASEGT. This CDR3 is 15 amino acids long. The ends were cut back, 2 bases at V and 5 bases at J, with 13 bases in the middle. The CDR3 loop is CASSEKAGADNEQFF. Here the CDR3 DNA reads TGTGCCAGCAGTGAAAAGGCAGGGGCGGACAATGAGCAGTTCTTC.

The chain combines TRBV29-1 with TRBJ2-5; D may be TRBD2 (5 bases). V was cut by 0 bases and J by 4 bases, with 12 bases left in between. The length of the CDR3 is 14 residues. In germline, CDR1 is SQVTM, CDR2 ANQGSEA. This chain's CDR3 is CSVEERGRGETQYF. The DNA of the CDR3 is TGCAGCGTTGAAGAGAGAGGTCGGGGAGAGACCCAGTACTTC.

This chain links TRBV7-9 with TRBJ1-2; TRBD1 aligns across 7 bases. V dropped 5 bases and J dropped 3; count of bases not matched to a gene: 3. Per germline, CDR1 SEHNR and CDR2 FQNEAQ (reference sequence). The CDR3 length is 13 residues. CDR3 coding DNA: TGTGCCAGCAGCCGTGACAGGGACTATGGCTACACCTTC. This translates into CASSRDRDYGYTF.

CDR3 nucleotide sequence: TGTGCCAGCAGCCAGACTCCAGATAGCAATCAGCCCCAGCATTTT. It encodes CASSQTPDSNQPQHF. V and J are TRBV11-2 and TRBJ1-5; the D is unclear. Trimming left V 5 bases short and J 0 bases short, with 11 bases between. CDR1 is SGHAT, CDR2 FQNNGV, per germline. The CDR3 runs to 15 residues.

V and J are TRBV5-1 and TRBJ2-3; TRBD2 agrees at 9 bases. With V trimmed by 4 bases and J by 1 base, 10 bases remained unmatched. Per the germline V gene, CDR1 is SGHRS and CDR2 is YFSETQ. The CDR3 contains 17 residues. This CDR3 reads CASSIHGSSGGTDTQYF. Here the CDR3 DNA reads TGCGCCAGCAGCATCCATGGGTCTAGCGGGGGCACAGATACGCAGTATTTT. The whole variable domain, filled in from reference TRBV5-1 and TRBJ2-3, reads KAGVTQTPRYLIKTRGQQVTLSCSPISGHRSVSWYQQTPGQGLQFLFEYFSETQRNKGNFPGRFSGRQFSNSRSEMNVSTLELGDSALYLCASSIHGSSGGTDTQYFGPGTRLTVL.

As DNA, the CDR3 is TGTGCCATCAGTGTACAGGGGGCTGCCGGGGAGCTGTTTTTT. It codes for CAISVQGAAGELFF. The rearrangement uses TRBV10-3 and TRBJ2-2; 9 nucleotides line up with TRBD1. Looked up from germline, CDR1 is ENHRY and CDR2 is SYGVKD. Germline trimming cut 4 bases from V and 6 bases from J; bases unmatched to any gene: 3. This CDR3 is 14 amino acids long.

This sequence joins TRBV27 and TRBJ1-2; no clear D. The CDR3 has 15 amino acids. In germline, CDR1 is MNHEY, CDR2 SMNVEV (reference sequence). V gave up 0 bases and J gave up 8 bases, with 16 bases separating them. This CDR3 reads CASSLSPSPLGGYTF. In nucleotides, the CDR3 is TGTGCCAGCAGTTTATCCCCATCCCCCCTGGGCGGCTACACCTTC.

The chain has TRBV10-3 and TRBJ2-7, with D unclear. Trimming cost V 4 bases and J 0 bases, with 4 bases left between them. The V gene's germline CDR1 is ENHRY and CDR2 SYGVKD. The length of the CDR3 is 12 residues. As DNA, the CDR3 is TGTGCCATCAGTGGGAGCTCCTACGAGCAGTACTTC. This codes for CAISGSSYEQYF.

The rearrangement uses TRBV7-6 and TRBJ2-7, with 7 bases lining up with TRBD1. This CDR3 spans 15 amino acids. CDR1 is SGHVS and CDR2 is FNYEAQ in the germline V gene. The junction had 5 bases not matched to a gene; V was cut back by 1 base and J by 2 bases. The CDR3 sequence is CASSLGGGQTYEQYF. The CDR3 region has the DNA TGTGCCAGCAGCTTAGGAGGGGGACAGACCTACGAGCAGTACTTC.

The rearrangement uses TRBV7-2 and TRBJ1-1, with a possible D match to TRBD1 (5 bases). CDR3 size: 14 residues. Germline loops: CDR1 SGHTA, CDR2 FQGNSA. The V end lost 8 bases, the J end lost 1 base, and 14 bases lay between the germline ends. The DNA of the CDR3 is TGTGCCAGCTGCCCTCGGGGGGGGAACACTGAAGCTTTCTTT. This gives the protein CASCPRGGNTEAFF.

The chain has TRBV29-1 and TRBJ2-4; 9 bases fit TRBD1. Gene TRBJ2-7 matches the end of the DNA better, so the J call may be wrong. The CDR3 extends over 14 amino acids. From germline, CDR1 is SQVTM and CDR2 ANQGSEA. CDR3 sequence reads: CSVWGTGSTYEQYF. CDR3 DNA sequence: TGCAGCGTTTGGGGGACAGGGAGTACCTACGAGCAGTACTTC.

The chain combines TRBV7-8 with TRBJ1-2, with 9 bases identical to TRBD1. This CDR3 contains 14 residues. Trimming removed 4 bases from V and 4 bases from J; junction bases left unmatched: 4. The germline CDR1 and CDR2 sequences are SGHVS and FQNEAQ. CDR3 loop: CASSWGTGSYGYTF. DNA for the CDR3: TGTGCCAGCAGCTGGGGGACAGGGAGCTATGGCTACACCTTC.

The chain uses TRBV7-9 and TRBJ1-6; 9 positions agree with TRBD1. Germline trimming cut 5 bases from V and 8 bases from J; bases unmatched to any gene: 4. The V gene's germline CDR1 is SEHNR and CDR2 FQNEAQ (reference sequence). The CDR3 loop spans 14 amino acids. CDR3 bases: TGTGCCAGCAGCGGAACAGGGGGCCATTCACCCCTCCACTTT. Residues: CASSGTGGHSPLHF.

This rearrangement joins TRBV5-1 to TRBJ1-5; the match to TRBD1 covers 11 bases. Germline lookup yields CDR1 SGHRS and CDR2 YFSETQ. After removal of 0 bases from V and 0 bases from J, the junction contained 2 bases not matched to a gene. This CDR3 is built from 17 residues. CDR3 bases: TGCGCCAGCAGCTTGGACGGGACAGGGGGTAGCAATCAGCCCCAGCATTTT. It is translated as CASSLDGTGGSNQPQHF.

The chain is built from TRBV29-1 and TRBJ2-1, with 12 nucleotides matching TRBD2. The CDR3 runs 14 residues. V shed 7 bases, J shed 8 bases, and the junction held 9 bases outside the gene matches. Germline assignment: CDR1 SQVTM and CDR2 ANQGSEA. The CDR3 is CSGAGTSGFYEQFF. Written as DNA, the CDR3 is TGCAGCGGGGCCGGGACTAGCGGGTTCTATGAGCAGTTCTTC.

The V gene is TRBV18, the J gene TRBJ1-2; D is perhaps TRBD1 (5 bases). The germline V gene has CDR1 KGHSH and CDR2 LQKENI. V was clipped by 3 bases and J by 2 bases, with 13 bases between them. This CDR3 is built from 15 residues. This CDR3 reads CASSPGGQINYGYTF. The CDR3 DNA reads as TGTGCCAGCTCACCGGGGGGTCAGATCAACTATGGCTACACCTTC.